This T cell receptor beta chain was documented in a study of cytomegalovirus exposure and HLA in healthy donors. Study-level background: From 150 million to 200 million T cells, an earlier analysis saw approximately 110 million unique TCR beta sequences. Unique TCRs numbering about 85 million, obtained from HLA-typed donors, made up an early data release.

General observations from the study: High sensitivity and specificity were reportedly achieved when the classifier diagnosed cytomegalovirus status. The productive fraction for most TCR beta V segments was about 87% or about 30% in an earlier analysis.

A remark on this clone: As yet, its antigen is unknown.

The primer mix had 60 Vbeta and 13 Jbeta primers. Generated by immunoSEQ multiplex PCR, the TCRdb table keeps only in-frame clones and is missing some. In all, the sample yields more than 100,000 clones. The sequencing input was PBMCs. The TCR sequence derives from a man between 18 and 29 years old in good health and CMV-seronegative.

CDR3: CASSSRVLPEKLFF. In nucleotides, the CDR3 is TGTGCCAGCAGCTCGCGGGTCCTCCCGGAAAAACTGTTTTTT. The chain combines TRBV11-2 with TRBJ1-4; D is unclear. The V gene lost 4 bases and the J gene lost 8 bases, with 14 bases spanning the gap. The CDR3 is made up of 14 amino acids. CDR1 and CDR2 (germline): SGHAT, FQNNGV.